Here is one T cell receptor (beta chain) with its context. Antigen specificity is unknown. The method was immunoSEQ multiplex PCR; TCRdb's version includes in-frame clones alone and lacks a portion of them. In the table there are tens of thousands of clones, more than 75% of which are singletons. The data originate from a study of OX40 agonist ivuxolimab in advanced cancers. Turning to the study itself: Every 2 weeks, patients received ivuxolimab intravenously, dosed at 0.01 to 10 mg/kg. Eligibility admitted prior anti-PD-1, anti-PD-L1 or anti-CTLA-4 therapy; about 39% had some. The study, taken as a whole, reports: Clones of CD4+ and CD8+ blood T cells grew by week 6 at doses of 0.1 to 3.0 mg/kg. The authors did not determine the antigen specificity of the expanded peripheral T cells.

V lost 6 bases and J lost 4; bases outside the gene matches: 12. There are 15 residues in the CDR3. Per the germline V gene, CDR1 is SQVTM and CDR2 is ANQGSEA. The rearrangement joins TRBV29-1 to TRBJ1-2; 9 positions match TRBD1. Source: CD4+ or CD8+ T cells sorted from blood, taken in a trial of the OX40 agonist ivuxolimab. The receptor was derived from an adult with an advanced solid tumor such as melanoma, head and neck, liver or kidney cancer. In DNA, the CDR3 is TGCAGCGTAGGGGGTCCCGGGACAGGGACCTATGGCTACACCTTC. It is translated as CSVGGPGTGTYGYTF.